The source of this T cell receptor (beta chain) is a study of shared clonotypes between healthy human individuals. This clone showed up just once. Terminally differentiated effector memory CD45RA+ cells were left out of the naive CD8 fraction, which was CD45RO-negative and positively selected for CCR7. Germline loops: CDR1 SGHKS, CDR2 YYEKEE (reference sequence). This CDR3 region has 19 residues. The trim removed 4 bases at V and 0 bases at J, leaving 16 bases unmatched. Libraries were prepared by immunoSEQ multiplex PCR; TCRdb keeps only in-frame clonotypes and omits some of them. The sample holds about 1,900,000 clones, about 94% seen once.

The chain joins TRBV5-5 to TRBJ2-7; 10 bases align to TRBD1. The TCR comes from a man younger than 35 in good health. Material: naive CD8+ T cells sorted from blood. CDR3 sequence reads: CASSLLGGTGAPLSYEQYF. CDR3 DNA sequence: TGTGCCAGCAGCCTATTGGGGGGGACAGGGGCCCCCCTCTCCTACGAGCAGTACTTC.